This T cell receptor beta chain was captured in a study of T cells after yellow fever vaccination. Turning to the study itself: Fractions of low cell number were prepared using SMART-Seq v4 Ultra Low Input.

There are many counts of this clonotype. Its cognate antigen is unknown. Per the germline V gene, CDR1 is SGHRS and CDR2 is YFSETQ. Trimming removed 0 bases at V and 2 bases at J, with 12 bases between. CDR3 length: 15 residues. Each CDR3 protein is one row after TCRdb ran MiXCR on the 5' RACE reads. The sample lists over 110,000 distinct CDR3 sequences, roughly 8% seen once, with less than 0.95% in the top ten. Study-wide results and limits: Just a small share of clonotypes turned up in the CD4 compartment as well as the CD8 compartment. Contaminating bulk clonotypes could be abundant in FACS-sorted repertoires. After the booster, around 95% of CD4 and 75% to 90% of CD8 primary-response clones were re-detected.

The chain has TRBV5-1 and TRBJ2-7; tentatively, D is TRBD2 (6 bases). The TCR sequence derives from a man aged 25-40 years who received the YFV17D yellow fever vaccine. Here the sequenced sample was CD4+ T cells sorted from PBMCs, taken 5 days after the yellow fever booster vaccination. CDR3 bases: TGCGCCAGCAGCTTGGAGGAGCGGGTAGCCTACGAGCAGTACTTC. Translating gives CASSLEERVAYEQYF. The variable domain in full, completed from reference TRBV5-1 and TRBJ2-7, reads KAGVTQTPRYLIKTRGQQVTLSCSPISGHRSVSWYQQTPGQGLQFLFEYFSETQRNKGNFPGRFSGRQFSNSRSEMNVSTLELGDSALYLCASSLEERVAYEQYFGPGTRLTVT.